The next 13 T cell receptor beta chains were all read from a single sample in a study of memory CD4+ T cells and cytomegalovirus serostatus (dated by TCRdb to the late 2010s). Receptor libraries were prepared by the immunoSEQ multiplex PCR assay. Not all clones reach the TCRdb copy of this immuneACCESS table, which keeps in-frame sequences only. Checked studies attribute under half of the gap to unresolved V genes and leave the rest unexplained. This sample has some 48,000 clones in its table, and more than 70% of those were observed once. The leading ten clones occupy around 0.77% of the sample. Single viable CD3+CD4+CD8-CD45RO+ cells were sorted as memory CD4+ T cells on a FACSAria II. The specimen sequenced was memory CD4+ T cells from blood. Receptors were obtained from an adult in good health and CMV-seronegative.

This chain links TRBV19 with TRBJ2-3; D gene ambiguous. The CDR3 sequence is 13 residues long. Germline V lookup: CDR1 LNHDA, CDR2 SQIVND (reference sequence). Trimming cost V 5 bases and J 2 bases, with 8 bases left between them. The CDR3 nucleotides are TGTGCCAGTAGTCCCTCTCTCACAGATACGCAGTATTTT. Amino acids: CASSPSLTDTQYF. The full variable domain, in which reference TRBV19 and TRBJ2-3 provide the parts outside the CDR3, is DGGITQSPKYLFRKEGQNVTLSCEQNLNHDAMYWYRQDPGQGLRLIYYSQIVNDFQKGDIAEGYSVSREKKESFPLTVTSAQKNPTAFYLCASSPSLTDTQYFGPGTRLTVL.

This clone came up once. This rearrangement joins TRBV9 to TRBJ1-3; D might be TRBD1 (5 bases). The germline V gene encodes CDR1 SGDLS and CDR2 YYNGEE. V was pared by 0 bases and J by 0 bases, with 19 bases between. This CDR3 spans 19 amino acids. The CDR3 DNA reads TGTGCCAGCAGCGTAGGAGGGAGGGGTACCCTGGGCTCTGGAAACACCATATATTTT. Its protein product is CASSVGGRGTLGSGNTIYF.

The chain links TRBV2 to TRBJ2-2; D gene ambiguous. With 8 bases removed from V and 5 bases from J, the gap between germline ends came to 12 bases. CDR1 is SNHLY and CDR2 is FYNNEI in the germline V gene. CDR3 length equals 13 residues. Written as DNA, the CDR3 is TGTGCCAGCCGTTATAGTGAGACCGGGGAGCTGTTTTTT. This sequence encodes CASRYSETGELFF.

This clone was detected once. The chain employs TRBV28 and TRBJ2-3, with D possibly being TRBD1 (5 bases). Per the germline V gene, CDR1 is MDHEN and CDR2 is SYDVKM. V lost 6 bases to trimming and J lost 8 bases, with 18 bases between them. The CDR3 runs to 14 residues. The CDR3 here is CASSQSQGSRTQYF. CDR3 in DNA: TGTGCCAGCAGCCAATCGCAGGGAAGTCGTACGCAGTATTTT.

This clone has more than one count but fewer than ten. The chain is built from TRBV4-1 and TRBJ2-7; D remains unclear. Looked up from germline, CDR1 is MGHRA and CDR2 is YSYEKL. The CDR3 totals 19 residues. Trimming cost V 4 bases and J 6 bases, with 31 bases left between them. The CDR3 region has the DNA TGCGCCAGCAGCCTAACCACCGAAGGTAGAAATAGAGTAAGGAGCGAGCAGTACTTC. Its protein product is CASSLTTEGRNRVRSEQYF.

J is TRBJ2-1 and V is TRBV2; D may be TRBD1 (5 bases). The CDR3 totals 14 residues. Germline V CDR1 and CDR2: SNHLY, FYNNEI. V lost 4 bases and J lost 6, with 13 bases in between. This CDR3 is CASSGRRQFNEQFF. The CDR3 coding sequence is TGTGCCAGCAGTGGTAGGAGACAGTTCAATGAGCAGTTCTTC.

The chain employs TRBV30 and TRBJ1-1; TRBD1 is a possible D gene (6 bases). Germline CDR1 GTSNPN, CDR2 SVGIG (reference sequence). The CDR3 spans 15 residues. V shed 4 bases and J shed 6 bases, with 21 bases lying between them. For the CDR3, the DNA is TGTGCCTGGACCTTCAAAGAGAACAGGGCATCTGAAGCTTTCTTT. It yields the protein CAWTFKENRASEAFF.

This chain joins TRBV5-1 and TRBJ2-7, with 9 bases that match TRBD1. With 4 bases clipped from V and 0 bases from J, the junction kept 11 bases outside the gene matches. The CDR3 totals 17 residues. Germline V lookup: CDR1 SGHRS, CDR2 YFSETQ. This CDR3 is CASSLYGLDRGSYEQYF. The CDR3 DNA follows: TGCGCCAGCAGCCTATACGGATTGGACAGGGGCTCCTACGAGCAGTACTTC.

The chain joins TRBV5-1 to TRBJ2-7; D not resolved. CDR1 is SGHRS and CDR2 is YFSETQ in the germline V gene. Trimming left V 6 bases short and J 0 bases short, with 7 bases between. CDR3 length: 12 residues. Here the CDR3 reads CASTSPSYEQYF. Written as DNA, the CDR3 is TGCGCCAGCACCTCCCCCTCCTACGAGCAGTACTTC.

The V call is TRBV25-1, the J call TRBJ2-5; no reliable D call. The CDR3 extends over 16 amino acids. The germline gives CDR1 MGHDK, CDR2 SYGVNS. Deletions cut 1 base from V and 2 bases from J, with 14 bases between. The CDR3 here is CASSESRVPPQETQYF. CDR3 coding DNA: TGTGCCAGCAGTGAATCCCGGGTCCCGCCACAAGAGACCCAGTACTTC.

V gene TRBV28 combines with J gene TRBJ2-7; tentatively, D is TRBD2 (6 bases). Germline V gives CDR1 MDHEN, CDR2 SYDVKM. With 4 bases removed from V and 6 bases from J, the gap between germline ends came to 13 bases. The CDR3 runs to 13 residues. This chain's CDR3 is CASSSGGVPEQYF. DNA of the CDR3: TGTGCCAGCAGTTCAGGCGGGGTCCCCGAGCAGTACTTC.

The chain combines TRBV2 with TRBJ2-1; 11 bases agree with TRBD2. Germline V gene data show CDR1 as SNHLY and CDR2 as FYNNEI. The V and J ends lost 2 bases and 7 bases, in that order; junction bases with no gene match: 4. The CDR3 spans 15 residues. The CDR3 here is CASSETGTSGNEQFF. CDR3 in DNA: TGTGCCAGCAGTGAAACCGGGACTAGCGGTAATGAGCAGTTCTTC.

The chain's CDR3 is CASSEYDGELFF. As DNA, the CDR3 is TGTGCCAGCAGTGAATATGACGGGGAGCTGTTTTTT. The chain joins TRBV25-1 to TRBJ2-2; D is uncertain. This CDR3 spans 12 amino acids. Trimming left V 0 bases short and J 7 bases short, with 3 bases between. CDR1 MGHDK and CDR2 SYGVNS come from the germline V gene. The entire variable domain, with the rest obtained from reference TRBV25-1 and TRBJ2-2, is as follows: EADIYQTPRYLVIGTGKKITLECSQTMGHDKMYWYQQDPGMELHLIHYSYGVNSTEKGDLSSESTVSRIRTEHFPLTLESARPSHTSQYLCASSEYDGELFFGEGSRLTVL.